The source of this T cell receptor beta chain is a study of T cell responses to AZD1222 COVID-19 vaccine. As for this clone: Its antigen is undetermined.

Generated by immunoSEQ multiplex PCR, the TCRdb table keeps only in-frame clones and is missing some. The top ten hold around 2.8% of the sample, which has 140,000 to 150,000 clones, about 89% seen once. General study results and limits: The reported proportion of spike-specific TCRs targeting unmutated variant regions was nearly half. At baseline, seropositivity was found in only six or seven AZD1222 recipients.

V lost 7 bases and J lost 8; bases outside the gene matches: 6. This CDR3 has 13 residues. Germline values: CDR1 SNHLY, CDR2 FYNNEI. Here the sequenced sample was peripheral blood, taken on day 0 of MenACWY control vaccination. The clonotype was recovered from an adult in good health. The genes are TRBV2 and TRBJ1-4; TRBD1 matches 8 bases. In DNA, the CDR3 is TGTGCCAGCAACCGGGACAGGATCGAAAAACTGTTTTTT. Translation gives CASNRDRIEKLFF.